This entry is about one T cell receptor (beta chain). What this receptor recognizes is not known. Nothing much larger sits one base from this clone, and base qualities are not available. The sample comes from a study of T cell repertoires and leukemia-associated antigens (dated by TCRdb to about 2019). About the full investigation: Around 17 million effective reads were obtained overall, with each sample giving about 5.1 to 7 million read pairs and roughly 3 to 5.0 million effective reads. Using in vitro peptide stimulation of healthy T cells, the study sought to determine the antigen recognized by a TCR Vbeta21 clone earlier detected in CML patients.

As a first step, the CD3+ T cells were left to rest overnight in RPMI 1640 lacking fetal bovine serum, at around 2.5 million cells/mL. MACS immunomagnetic beads were used according to the manufacturer's instructions to isolate CD3+ T cells from PBMCs. Study-level results and caveats: The antigen specificity and function of the expanded clones were not directly tested and needed further investigation. No significant differences among the four groups were observed in the numbers of Vbeta genes (roughly 66), Jbeta genes (around 14), VDJ rearrangements, or unique CDR3s.

Total RNA was extracted from the cultured T cells with TRIzol reagent. 5' rapid amplification of cDNA ends (5'RACE) was the method used to amplify TCRbeta libraries from the RNA. Before sequencing, library concentration and integrity were assessed using Qubit, an Agilent instrument, and quantitative PCR. Qualified libraries were sequenced on Illumina HiSeq or MiSeq by a commercial service provider. Regarding the original processing steps: TCR sequences in each sample were identified with MiXCR version 1.8.2. Qualified clones required a CDR3 longer than four amino acids, an in-frame nucleotide length, and no stop codon. A read containing the complete CDR3 structure was defined as an effective read. RT-PCR with 24 Vbeta primers, GeneScan spectratyping, and Sanger sequencing were used to validate the expanded clones. TCRdb reran the public reads through fastp at Q25 and MiXCR, keeping productive beta chains. Merged by CDR3 protein, the rows form single entries marked with the most common genes and DNA. The V and J calls and clone size come from TCRdb's table, not from the authors' own analysis. This sample gives approximately 9,300 distinct CDR3 sequences in total; around two fifths of them show up just once. The ten largest clones capture roughly 53% of the sample.

The CDR3 runs 16 amino acids, cysteine and phenylalanine included. Of the read, only the CDR3 DNA is kept; its 48 bases are in frame from base 1. At the junction V is shortened by 0 bases and J by 5 bases; bases outside the gene matches: 12. Taken from the germline V gene (reference sequence), the CDR1 and CDR2 loops are DFQATT and SNEGSKA. Sequences were obtained from CD3+ T cells sorted from blood and cultured. The origin of this receptor is a female donor in good health. Here the chain combines TRBV20-1 and TRBJ2-7; the junction holds 8 bases that match TRBD2. In nucleotides, the sequence is TGCAGTGCTAGAGATCGCCTTAGCGGGATGGGTGACGAGCAGTACTTC. Protein translation: CSARDRLSGMGDEQYF.